The following is a T cell receptor (beta chain) sequence with its context. The sample is drawn from a study of T cells in Graves' hyperthyroidism and ophthalmopathy. The CDR3 has 16 residues. Looked up from germline, CDR1 is LGHNA and CDR2 is YSLEER. Trimming took 0 bases from V and 8 from J; bases not matched to a gene: 7. Uncontrolled infection, other autoimmune disease, pregnancy or lactation excluded patients. TCR beta CDR3 region amplification was performed from RNA transcripts. The HTBI primer set drove a first-round RT-PCR of the TCR CDR3. Via MiXCR, TCRdb re-called the multiplex PCR reads, giving one row per CDR3 protein. Of under 700,000 distinct CDR3 sequences in the sample, about half were seen once.

The sequence was collected from a young woman with Graves' hyperthyroidism. The chain links TRBV4-3 to TRBJ2-7; TRBD2 agrees at 13 bases. Sequencing was done on a sample of peripheral blood or thyroid tissue (not recorded which). CDR3 sequence: CASSQETSGRTRQQYF. The CDR3 coding sequence is TGCGCCAGCAGCCAAGAGACTAGCGGGAGGACCAGACAGCAGTACTTC.